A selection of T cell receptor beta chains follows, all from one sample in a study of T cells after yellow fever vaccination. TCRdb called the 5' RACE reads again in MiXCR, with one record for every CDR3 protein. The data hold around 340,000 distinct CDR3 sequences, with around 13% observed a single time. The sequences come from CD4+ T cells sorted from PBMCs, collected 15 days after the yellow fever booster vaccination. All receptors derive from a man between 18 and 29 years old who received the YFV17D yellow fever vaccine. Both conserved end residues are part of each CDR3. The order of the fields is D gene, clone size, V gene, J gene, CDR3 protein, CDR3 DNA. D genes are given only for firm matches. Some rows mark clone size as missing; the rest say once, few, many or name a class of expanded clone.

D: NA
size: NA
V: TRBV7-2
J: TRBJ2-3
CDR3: CASSQSRASTDTQYF
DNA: TGTGCCAGCAGCCAAAGCCGGGCCAGCACAGATACGCAGTATTTT

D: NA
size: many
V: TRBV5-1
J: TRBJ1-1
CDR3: CASSFTGFTEAFF
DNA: TGCGCCAGCAGCTTTACAGGGTTCACTGAAGCTTTCTTT

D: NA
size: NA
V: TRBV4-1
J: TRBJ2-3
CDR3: CASSQERGEDTQYF
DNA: TGCGCCAGCAGCCAAGAGAGAGGGGAGGATACGCAGTATTTT

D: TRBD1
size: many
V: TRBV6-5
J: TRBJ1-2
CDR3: CASRREGAYGYTF
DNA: TGTGCCAGCAGGCGGGAGGGGGCCTATGGCTACACCTTC

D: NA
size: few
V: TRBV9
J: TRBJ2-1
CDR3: CASSVRWGYEQFF
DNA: TGTGCCAGCAGCGTTAGATGGGGGTATGAGCAGTTCTTC

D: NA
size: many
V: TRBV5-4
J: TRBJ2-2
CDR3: CASSLAFSPGELFF
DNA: TGTGCCAGCAGCTTGGCCTTCTCCCCCGGGGAGCTGTTTTTT

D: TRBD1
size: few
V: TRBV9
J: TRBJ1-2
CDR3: CASSAWTGTANYGYTF
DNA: TGTGCCAGCAGCGCCTGGACAGGGACAGCTAACTATGGCTACACCTTC

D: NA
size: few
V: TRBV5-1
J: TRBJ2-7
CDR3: CASSLEGDVHF
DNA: TGCGCCAGCAGCTTGGAAGGAGACGTGCACTTC

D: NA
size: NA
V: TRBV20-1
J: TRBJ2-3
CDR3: CSARRDTTLTDTQYF
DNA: TGCAGTGCTAGACGGGACACGACACTCACAGATACGCAGTATTTT

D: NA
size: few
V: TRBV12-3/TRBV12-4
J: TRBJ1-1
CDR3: CASSLWAEKAEAFF
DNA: TGTGCCAGCAGTTTATGGGCGGAGAAGGCTGAAGCTTTCTTT

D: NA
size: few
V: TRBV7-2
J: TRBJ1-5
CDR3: CASSQTRDQPQHF
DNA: TGTGCCAGCAGCCAAACCCGGGATCAGCCCCAGCATTTT

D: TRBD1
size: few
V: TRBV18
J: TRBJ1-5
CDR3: CASSRDRVSNQPQHF
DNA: TGTGCCAGCTCCCGTGACAGGGTCAGCAATCAGCCCCAGCATTTT